This T cell receptor beta chain was identified in a study of cytomegalovirus exposure and HLA in healthy donors. This clone occurred a few times. Each donor was nominally healthy when sampled (though unrecorded immune exposures were likely). Unmatched junction bases numbered 8, after V lost 4 bases and J lost 8 bases. The CDR3 totals 15 residues. CDR1 MDHEN and CDR2 SYDVKM come from the germline V gene. 60 Vbeta and 13 Jbeta primers were used in PCR. The repertoire was sequenced with immunoSEQ multiplex PCR; TCRdb's copy has only in-frame clones and lacks some. The profile shows 150,000 to 200,000 clones, around four fifths of them singletons.

The chain employs TRBV28 and TRBJ1-4; 9 bases are shared with TRBD1. Input material: PBMCs. The TCR comes from a man between 50 and 59 years old in good health and CMV-seronegative. In DNA, the CDR3 is TGTGCCAGCAGTTCCCCCGGGACAGGGAAAGAAAAACTGTTTTTT. Its protein is CASSSPGTGKEKLFF.